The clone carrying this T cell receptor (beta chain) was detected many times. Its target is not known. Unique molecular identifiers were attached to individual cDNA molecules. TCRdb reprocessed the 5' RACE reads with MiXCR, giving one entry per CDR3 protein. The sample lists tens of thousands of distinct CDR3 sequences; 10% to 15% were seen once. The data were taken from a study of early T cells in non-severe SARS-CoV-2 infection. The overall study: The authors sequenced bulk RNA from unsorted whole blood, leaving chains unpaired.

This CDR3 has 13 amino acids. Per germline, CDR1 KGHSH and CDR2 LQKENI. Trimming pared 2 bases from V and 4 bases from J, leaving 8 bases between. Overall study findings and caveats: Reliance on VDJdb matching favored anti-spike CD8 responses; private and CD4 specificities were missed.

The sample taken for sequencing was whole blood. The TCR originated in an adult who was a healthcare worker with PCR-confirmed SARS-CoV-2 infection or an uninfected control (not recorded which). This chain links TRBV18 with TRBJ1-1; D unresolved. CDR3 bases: TGTGCCAGCTCACCATTTCCAGCCACTGAAGCTTTCTTT. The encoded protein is CASSPFPATEAFF.